The 27 T cell receptor beta chains given below trace back to one sample, sequenced in a study of blood T cells in healthy people across ages. Combining a sample-barcoded 5' primer with a J-beta primer mix, a second PCR ran for 7 to 11 cycles. One entry per CDR3 protein, called by TCRdb with MiXCR from the 5' RACE reads. The sample contains 2 million or so distinct CDR3 sequences, 49% of which appear only once. The specimen sequenced was blood. Receptors originate from a woman in her forties in good health.

This chain uses TRBV24-1 with TRBJ1-2; 9 nucleotides match TRBD1. The CDR3 is 17 amino acids. Germline lookup yields CDR1 KGHDR and CDR2 SFDVKD. V lost 4 bases and J lost 0; bases outside the gene matches: 8. The CDR3 spells CATSDRGQGTPNYGYTF. The CDR3 DNA reads as TGTGCCACCAGTGACCGGGGACAGGGAACACCTAACTATGGCTACACCTTC.

The chain recombines TRBV20-1 with TRBJ2-3; D remains ambiguous. Per the germline V gene, CDR1 is DFQATT and CDR2 is SNEGSKA (reference sequence). Trimming took off 0 bases at V and 4 bases at J, with 8 bases between the two ends. The CDR3 runs 13 residues. CDR3 residues: CSARDGQSDTQYF. For the CDR3, the DNA is TGCAGTGCTAGAGACGGGCAGTCAGATACGCAGTATTTT.

This clonotype was picked up a small number of times. V is TRBV20-1 and J is TRBJ2-5; a weak D match, TRBD1 (9 bases). CDR3 length equals 15 residues. Germline V gives CDR1 DFQATT, CDR2 SNEGSKA (reference sequence). The germline V and J ends were trimmed by 5 bases and 5 bases, with 21 bases remaining between them. Here the CDR3 reads CSAPDLAGTGETQYF. CDR3 DNA: TGCAGTGCTCCCGACTTAGCGGGGACAGGGGAGACCCAGTACTTC.

V and J are TRBV15 and TRBJ2-3; D perhaps matches TRBD2 (5 bases). CDR3 size: 11 residues. Trimming pared 6 bases from V and 11 bases from J, leaving 12 bases between. From germline, CDR1 is LNHNV and CDR2 YYDKDF (reference sequence). CDR3 loop: CATSTSREQYF. The CDR3 DNA sequence: TGTGCCACCAGTACGAGTCGGGAGCAGTATTTT.

This clonotype was detected only once. The V call is TRBV18, the J call TRBJ2-1; D tentatively reads TRBD1 or TRBD2 (5 bases each). The germline gives CDR1 KGHSH, CDR2 LQKENI. Trimming stripped 3 bases from V and 8 bases from J, with 14 bases between. The CDR3 totals 14 residues. The CDR3 coding sequence is TGTGCCAGCTCACCTGGCAGTCGAGGGGATGAGCAGTTCTTC. It is translated as CASSPGSRGDEQFF. Variable domain in full (rest from reference TRBV18 and TRBJ2-1): NAGVMQNPRHLVRRRGQEARLRCSPMKGHSHVYWYRQLPEEGLKFMVYLQKENIIDESGMPKERFSAEFPKEGPSILRIQQVVRGDSAAYFCASSPGSRGDEQFFGPGTRLTVL.

The gene calls are TRBV20-1 and TRBJ2-7; weak D call: TRBD1 (6 bases). From germline, CDR1 is DFQATT and CDR2 SNEGSKA (reference sequence). The V gene lost 3 bases and the J gene lost 0 bases, with 9 bases spanning the gap. CDR3 length: 13 amino acids. Here the CDR3 reads CSARWTVSYEQYF. The DNA of the CDR3 is TGCAGTGCTAGGTGGACAGTCTCCTACGAGCAGTACTTC.

V and J are TRBV10-3 and TRBJ2-1; TRBD2 might be the D (6 bases). CDR3 length equals 14 residues. V dropped 6 bases and J dropped 4 bases, with 13 bases sitting between them. Germline V lookup: CDR1 ENHRY, CDR2 SYGVKD. The CDR3 sequence: CAISPERAYNEQFF. The CDR3 bases are TGTGCCATCAGCCCCGAGCGGGCGTACAATGAGCAGTTCTTC.

The rearrangement links TRBV5-1 to TRBJ2-1; the match to TRBD2 covers 9 bases. The CDR3 totals 17 residues. Germline V CDR1 and CDR2: SGHRS, YFSETQ. The V gene end was trimmed by 0 bases and the J gene end by 9 bases; junction bases not matched to a gene: 13. The CDR3: CASSLGFRSGGTVEQFF. CDR3 DNA: TGCGCCAGCAGCTTGGGGTTTCGGAGCGGGGGGACCGTTGAGCAGTTCTTC. Combining the CDR3 with reference TRBV5-1 and TRBJ2-1 gives the whole variable domain KAGVTQTPRYLIKTRGQQVTLSCSPISGHRSVSWYQQTPGQGLQFLFEYFSETQRNKGNFPGRFSGRQFSNSRSEMNVSTLELGDSALYLCASSLGFRSGGTVEQFFGPGTRLTVL.

This chain joins TRBV13 and TRBJ1-2, with 7 positions matching TRBD1. The trim removed 3 bases at V and 5 bases at J, leaving 6 bases unmatched. Germline values: CDR1 PRHDT, CDR2 FYEKMQ (reference sequence). The CDR3 spans 14 residues. This chain's CDR3 is CASSFGDSGYGYTF. The CDR3 coding sequence is TGTGCCAGCAGCTTCGGGGACAGCGGGTATGGCTACACCTTC.

In nucleotides, the CDR3 is TGCGCCAGCAGCCAATATGTCGGGACAGGGGATTCACCCCTCCACTTT. Its translation is CASSQYVGTGDSPLHF. The chain carries TRBV5-1 and TRBJ1-6; the match to TRBD1 covers 10 bases. V shed 4 bases and J 8 bases; nucleotides not matched to a gene: 9. The germline gives CDR1 SGHRS, CDR2 YFSETQ. The length of the CDR3 is 16 residues.

This clonotype was seen once. J is TRBJ1-6 and V is TRBV27, with D perhaps TRBD1 (6 bases). With 2 bases removed from V and 10 bases from J, the gap between germline ends came to 15 bases. This CDR3 region has 15 residues. The V gene's germline CDR1 is MNHEY and CDR2 SMNVEV (reference sequence). The CDR3 protein is CASSLGFGGKSPLHF. CDR3 DNA: TGTGCCAGCAGTTTAGGTTTTGGGGGCAAGTCACCCCTCCACTTT.

The J gene is TRBJ2-1, the V gene TRBV5-6; TRBD2 agrees at 9 bases. The junction had 5 bases not matched to a gene; V was cut back by 2 bases and J by 5 bases. Germline CDR1 and CDR2: SGHDT and YYEEEE. This CDR3 is 15 amino acids long. This CDR3 is CASSFGPSGNNEQFF. The CDR3 DNA follows: TGTGCCAGCAGCTTCGGCCCTAGCGGGAACAATGAGCAGTTCTTC.

The CDR3 loop reads CASSADRAQHGYTF. The CDR3 DNA follows: TGTGCCAGCAGCGCAGACAGAGCCCAACATGGCTACACCTTC. The rearrangement links TRBV11-1 to TRBJ1-2, with D possibly being TRBD1 (5 bases). Looked up from germline, CDR1 is SGHAT and CDR2 is FQDESV (reference sequence). With 5 bases removed from V and 6 bases from J, the gap between germline ends came to 16 bases. The length of the CDR3 is 14 residues.

The chain joins TRBV25-1 to TRBJ2-5; a weak D match, TRBD1 (7 bases). CDR1 is MGHDK and CDR2 is SYGVNS in the germline V gene. This CDR3 has 16 residues. Trimming took off 1 base at V and 3 bases at J, with 15 bases between the two ends. In DNA, the CDR3 is TGTGCCAGCAGTGAATTATCCAGGGGGGATAAAGAGACCCAGTACTTC. Translating it yields CASSELSRGDKETQYF.

The gene calls are TRBV2 and TRBJ1-2; D uncertain. The CDR3 is 17 residues long. V dropped 2 bases and J dropped 6 bases, with 22 bases sitting between them. The germline V gene encodes CDR1 SNHLY and CDR2 FYNNEI. Here the CDR3 DNA reads TGTGCCAGCAGTGAAAATTCGTTCGCTGGCAGACAAGATGGCTACACCTTC. Its translation is CASSENSFAGRQDGYTF.

The chain is built from TRBV20-1 and TRBJ1-3, with D unresolved. The CDR3 totals 14 residues. Per germline, CDR1 DFQATT and CDR2 SNEGSKA (reference sequence). Trimming took 6 bases from V and 3 from J, leaving 15 bases between them. CDR3 amino acids: CSALSWRLGNTIYF. The DNA for the CDR3 is TGCAGTGCCCTGAGTTGGCGGCTTGGAAACACCATATATTTT.

This clonotype was observed a handful of times. The chain recombines TRBV20-1 with TRBJ2-1, with no clear D. The CDR3 is made up of 15 amino acids. V lost 5 bases and J lost 0, with 14 bases in between. Germline-derived CDR1 and CDR2 are DFQATT and SNEGSKA (reference sequence). Written as DNA, the CDR3 is TGCAGTGCTCCCAGTCCCGGACCCTCCTACAATGAGCAGTTCTTC. It encodes CSAPSPGPSYNEQFF.

The chain couples TRBV7-3 to TRBJ1-2, with D possibly TRBD1 on 5 matching bases. The CDR3 contains 16 residues. V lost 0 bases, J lost 4 bases, and 15 bases lay in between. CDR1 and CDR2 from the germline V gene are SGHTA and FQGTGA. This CDR3 reads CASSLTGARAAYGYTF. DNA of the CDR3: TGTGCCAGCAGCTTAACAGGGGCACGCGCGGCCTATGGCTACACCTTC.

This clonotype was picked up a small number of times. V is TRBV7-2 and J is TRBJ2-1, with D perhaps TRBD2 (6 bases). The CDR3 covers 12 residues. CDR1 SGHTA and CDR2 FQGNSA come from the germline V gene. Between the trimmed V and J ends, which lost 4 bases and 8 bases, there was a span of 9 bases. The CDR3 here is CASSSQRDEQFF. The CDR3 DNA follows: TGTGCCAGCAGCTCCCAGCGGGATGAGCAGTTCTTC.

The chain employs TRBV10-3 and TRBJ2-5, with D perhaps matching TRBD1 (6 bases). The CDR3 has 15 residues. Per the germline V gene, CDR1 is ENHRY and CDR2 is SYGVKD. The V gene lost 3 bases and the J gene lost 3 bases, with 14 bases spanning the gap. The CDR3 coding sequence is TGTGCCATCAGTGATGTGGTGGACAGAAAAGAGACCCAGTACTTC. Its protein is CAISDVVDRKETQYF.

This chain uses TRBV20-1 with TRBJ1-2, with 10 bases identical to TRBD1. This CDR3 comprises 15 residues. The V segment lost 2 bases and the J segment 4 bases; nucleotides outside the gene matches: 7. The germline V gene has CDR1 DFQATT and CDR2 SNEGSKA (reference sequence). The CDR3 reads CSARSPGQGLYGYTF. CDR3 in DNA: TGCAGTGCTAGATCGCCGGGACAGGGGCTCTATGGCTACACCTTC.

This clonotype has more than one count but fewer than ten. The rearrangement joins TRBV11-3 to TRBJ2-2; D may be TRBD1 (7 bases). V lost 5 bases and J 4 bases, leaving 14 bases between the germline ends. This CDR3 is built from 15 residues. Germline V CDR1 and CDR2: SGHNT, YENEEA. CDR3 in DNA: TGTGCCAGCAGCCCGGGGGCAGGGGGCACCGGGGAGCTGTTTTTT. Its translation is CASSPGAGGTGELFF.

This clonotype was counted only a few times. The chain carries TRBV4-3 and TRBJ1-4; D not certain. This CDR3 comprises 14 residues. The V end was cut by 1 base, the J end by 4 bases, with 7 bases between. CDR1 and CDR2 from the germline V gene are LGHNA and YSLEER. The CDR3 nucleotides read TGCGCCAGCAGCCAAGGGCAGATTAATGAAAAACTGTTTTTT. Translated, it gives CASSQGQINEKLFF.

This clonotype has more than one count but fewer than ten. V usage is TRBV7-2 and J usage is TRBJ2-3, with a tentative D call TRBD1 (6 bases). The V end lost 4 bases, the J end lost 9 bases, and 17 bases lay between the germline ends. The CDR3 totals 14 residues. Germline V lookup: CDR1 SGHTA, CDR2 FQGNSA. Here the CDR3 reads CASSWINTGITQYF. For the CDR3, the DNA is TGTGCCAGCAGCTGGATAAATACAGGGATAACGCAGTATTTT.

This clonotype has only one observation. CDR3 sequence (DNA): TGCAGTGCTGTACTAGCGGCTTACTCCTACGAGCAGTACTTC. It translates to CSAVLAAYSYEQYF. The V gene is TRBV20-1, the J gene TRBJ2-4; 8 nucleotides line up with TRBD2. The closer fit of TRBJ2-7 to the DNA end suggests the J call may be wrong. Germline V gene lookup returns CDR1 DFQATT and CDR2 SNEGSKA (reference sequence). The CDR3 has 14 amino acids.

This chain joins TRBV12-3 or TRBV12-4 and TRBJ1-5; 11 positions match TRBD1. Germline trimming cut 5 bases from V and 1 base from J; bases unmatched to any gene: 4. The CDR3 runs to 16 residues. CDR3 coding DNA: TGTGCCAGCAGTGGCGGACAGGGGGCCAGCAATCAGCCCCAGCATTTT. As protein: CASSGGQGASNQPQHF.

The chain is built from TRBV6-5 and TRBJ2-7; TRBD2 matches at 8 bases. This CDR3 is 15 amino acids long. CDR1 is MNHEY and CDR2 is SVGAGI in the germline V gene. The trim removed 4 bases at V and 6 bases at J, leaving 11 bases unmatched. The CDR3 sequence: CASSSQAGGVCEQYF. CDR3 nucleotides: TGTGCCAGCAGTTCTCAGGCGGGGGGCGTATGCGAGCAGTACTTC.